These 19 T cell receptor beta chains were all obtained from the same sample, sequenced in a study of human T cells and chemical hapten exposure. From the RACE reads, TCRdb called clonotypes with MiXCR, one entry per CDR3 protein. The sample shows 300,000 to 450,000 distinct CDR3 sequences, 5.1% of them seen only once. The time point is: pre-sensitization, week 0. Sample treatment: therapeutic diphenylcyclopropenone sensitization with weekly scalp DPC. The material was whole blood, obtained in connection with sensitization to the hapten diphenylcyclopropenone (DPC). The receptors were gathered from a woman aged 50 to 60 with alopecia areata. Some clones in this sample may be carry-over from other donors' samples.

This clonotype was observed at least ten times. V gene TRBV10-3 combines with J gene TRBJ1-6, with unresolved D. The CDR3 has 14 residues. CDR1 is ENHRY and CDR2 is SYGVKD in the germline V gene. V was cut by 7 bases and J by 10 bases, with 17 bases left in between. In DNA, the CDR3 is TGTGCCATCAACCCTTCAGGTTCGGTCTCACCCCTCCACTTT. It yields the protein CAINPSGSVSPLHF.

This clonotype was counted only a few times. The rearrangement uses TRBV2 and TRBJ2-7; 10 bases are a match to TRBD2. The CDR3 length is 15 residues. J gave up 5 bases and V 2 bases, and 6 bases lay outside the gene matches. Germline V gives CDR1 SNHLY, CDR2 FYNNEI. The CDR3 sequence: CASSESSGRAHEQYF. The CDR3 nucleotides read TGTGCCAGCAGTGAATCCAGCGGGAGGGCCCACGAGCAGTACTTC.

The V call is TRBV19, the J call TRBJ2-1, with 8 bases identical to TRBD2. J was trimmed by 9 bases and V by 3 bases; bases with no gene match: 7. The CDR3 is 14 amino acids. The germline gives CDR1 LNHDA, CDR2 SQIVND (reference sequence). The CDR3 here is CASSMGAGVREQFF. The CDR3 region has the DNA TGTGCCAGTAGTATGGGAGCGGGAGTCCGTGAGCAGTTCTTC.

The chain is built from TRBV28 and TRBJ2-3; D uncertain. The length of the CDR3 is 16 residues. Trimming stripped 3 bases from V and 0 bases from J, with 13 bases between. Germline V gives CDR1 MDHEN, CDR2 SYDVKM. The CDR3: CASSFSELPSTDTQYF. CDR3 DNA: TGTGCCAGCAGTTTTTCCGAACTTCCTAGCACAGATACGCAGTATTTT.

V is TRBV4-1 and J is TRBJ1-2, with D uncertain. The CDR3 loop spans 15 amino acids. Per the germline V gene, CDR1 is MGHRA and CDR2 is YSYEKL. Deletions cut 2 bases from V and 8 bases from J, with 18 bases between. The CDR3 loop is CASSQISRVSPGYTF. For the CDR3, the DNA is TGCGCCAGCAGCCAAATCTCTAGGGTCTCACCAGGCTACACCTTC.

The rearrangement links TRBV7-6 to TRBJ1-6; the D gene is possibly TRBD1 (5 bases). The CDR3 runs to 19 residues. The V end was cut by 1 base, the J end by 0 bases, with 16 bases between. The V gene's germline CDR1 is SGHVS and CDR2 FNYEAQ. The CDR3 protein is CASSLGAHRTTSYNSPLHF. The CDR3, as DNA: TGTGCCAGCAGCTTAGGAGCCCACAGGACCACCTCCTATAATTCACCCCTCCACTTT.

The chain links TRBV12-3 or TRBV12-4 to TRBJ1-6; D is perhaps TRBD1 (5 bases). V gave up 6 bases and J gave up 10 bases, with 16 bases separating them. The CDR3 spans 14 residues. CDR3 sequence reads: CASRPPGGLSPLHF. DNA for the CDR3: TGTGCCAGCAGGCCCCCCGGGGGATTATCACCCCTCCACTTT.

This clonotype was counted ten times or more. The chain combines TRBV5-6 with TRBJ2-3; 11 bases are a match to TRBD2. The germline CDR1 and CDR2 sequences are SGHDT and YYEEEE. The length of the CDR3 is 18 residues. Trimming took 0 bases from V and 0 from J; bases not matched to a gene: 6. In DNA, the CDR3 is TGTGCCAGCAGCTTGGGGCTAGCGGGGGGAGCTAGCACAGATACGCAGTATTTT. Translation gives CASSLGLAGGASTDTQYF.

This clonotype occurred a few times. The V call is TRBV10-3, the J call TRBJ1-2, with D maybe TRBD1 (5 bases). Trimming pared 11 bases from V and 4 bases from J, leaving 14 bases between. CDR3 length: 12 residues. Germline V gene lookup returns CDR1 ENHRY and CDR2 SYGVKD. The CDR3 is CALGTDPYGYTF. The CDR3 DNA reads TGTGCCTTAGGGACCGACCCCTATGGCTACACCTTC.

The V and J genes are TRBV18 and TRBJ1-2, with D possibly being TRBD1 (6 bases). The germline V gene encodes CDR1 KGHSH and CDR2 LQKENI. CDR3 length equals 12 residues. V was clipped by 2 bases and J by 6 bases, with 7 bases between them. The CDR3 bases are TGTGCCAGCTCACCAACAGGGAATGGCTACACCTTC. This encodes CASSPTGNGYTF.

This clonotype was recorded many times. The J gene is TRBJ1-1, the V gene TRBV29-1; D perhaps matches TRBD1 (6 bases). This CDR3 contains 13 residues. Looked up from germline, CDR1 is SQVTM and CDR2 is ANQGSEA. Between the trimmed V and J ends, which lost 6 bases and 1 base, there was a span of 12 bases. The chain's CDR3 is CSVRGQPNTEAFF. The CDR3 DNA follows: TGCAGCGTCCGGGGACAACCGAACACTGAAGCTTTCTTT.

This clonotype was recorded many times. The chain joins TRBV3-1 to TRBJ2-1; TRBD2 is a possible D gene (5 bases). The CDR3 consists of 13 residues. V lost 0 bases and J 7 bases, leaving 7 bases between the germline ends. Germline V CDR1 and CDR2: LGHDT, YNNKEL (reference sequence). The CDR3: CASSQDRRNEQFF. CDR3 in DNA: TGTGCCAGCAGCCAAGATAGGAGGAATGAGCAGTTCTTC.

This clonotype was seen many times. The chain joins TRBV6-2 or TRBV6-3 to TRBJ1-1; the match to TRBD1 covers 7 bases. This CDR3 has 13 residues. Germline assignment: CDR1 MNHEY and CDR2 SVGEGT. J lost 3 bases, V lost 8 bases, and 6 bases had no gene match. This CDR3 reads CASLEGQYTEAFF. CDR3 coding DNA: TGTGCCAGCTTGGAGGGACAGTACACTGAAGCTTTCTTT.

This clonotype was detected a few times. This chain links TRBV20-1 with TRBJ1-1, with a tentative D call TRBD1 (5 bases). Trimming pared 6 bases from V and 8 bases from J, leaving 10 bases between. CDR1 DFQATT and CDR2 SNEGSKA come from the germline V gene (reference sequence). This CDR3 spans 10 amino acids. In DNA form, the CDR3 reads TGCAGTGCGGGACGGTACGAAGCTTTCTTT. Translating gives CSAGRYEAFF.

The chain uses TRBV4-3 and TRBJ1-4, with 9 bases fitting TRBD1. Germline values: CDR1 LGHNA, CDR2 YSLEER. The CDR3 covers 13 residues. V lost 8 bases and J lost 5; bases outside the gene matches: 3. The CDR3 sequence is CASAGQGNEKLFF. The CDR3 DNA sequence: TGCGCCAGCGCCGGACAGGGGAATGAAAAACTGTTTTTT.

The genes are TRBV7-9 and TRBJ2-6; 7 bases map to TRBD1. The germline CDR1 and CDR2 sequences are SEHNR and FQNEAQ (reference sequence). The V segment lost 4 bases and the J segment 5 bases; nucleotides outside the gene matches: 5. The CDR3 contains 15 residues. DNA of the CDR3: TGTGCCAGCAGCTCCGAAGGGGGCAGGGCCAACGTCCTGACTTTC. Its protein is CASSSEGGRANVLTF. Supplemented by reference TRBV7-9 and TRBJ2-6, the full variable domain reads DTGVSQNPRHKITKRGQNVTFRCDPISEHNRLYWYRQTLGQGPEFLTYFQNEAQLEKSRLLSDRFSAERPKGSFSTLEIQRTEQGDSAMYLCASSSEGGRANVLTFGAGSRLTVL.

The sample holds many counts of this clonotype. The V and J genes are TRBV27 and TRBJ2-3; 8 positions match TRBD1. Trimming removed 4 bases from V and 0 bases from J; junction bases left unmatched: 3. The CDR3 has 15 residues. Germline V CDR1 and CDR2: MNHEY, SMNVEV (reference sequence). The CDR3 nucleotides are TGTGCCAGCAGTTCCCAGGGGGCTAGCACAGATACGCAGTATTTT. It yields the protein CASSSQGASTDTQYF.

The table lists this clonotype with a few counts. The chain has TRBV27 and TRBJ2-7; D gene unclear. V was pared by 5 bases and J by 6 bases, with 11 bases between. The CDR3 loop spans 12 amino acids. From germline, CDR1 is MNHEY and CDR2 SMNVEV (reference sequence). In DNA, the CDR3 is TGTGCCAGCAGTGCCACAGTAAGCGAGCAGTACTTC. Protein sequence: CASSATVSEQYF.

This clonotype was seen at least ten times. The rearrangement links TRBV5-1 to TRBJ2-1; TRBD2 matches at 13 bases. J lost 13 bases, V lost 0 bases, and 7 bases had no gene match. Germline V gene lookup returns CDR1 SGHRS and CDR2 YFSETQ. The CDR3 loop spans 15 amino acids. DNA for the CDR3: TGCGCCAGCAGCTTGGACCGGACTAGCGGGGGCCACCAGTTCTTC. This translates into CASSLDRTSGGHQFF.